These 10 T cell receptor beta chains were all obtained from the same sample, sequenced in a study of human T cells and chemical hapten exposure. Time point in this sample: patch test 2, 6 weeks after DPC sensitization. This sample's treatment: therapeutic diphenylcyclopropenone sensitization with weekly scalp DPC. TCRdb itself ran the RACE reads through MiXCR, one entry per CDR3 protein. The table has around 42,000 distinct CDR3 sequences, approximately 3.3% seen once; the top ten hold more than 6.5%. Source: whole blood, taken in connection with sensitization to the hapten diphenylcyclopropenone (DPC). The receptors come from a middle-aged man with alopecia areata. Some clones in this sample may be carry-over from other donors' samples.

The table lists this clonotype with many counts. The genes are TRBV6-6 and TRBJ1-4; the D is unclear. Trimming pared 10 bases from V and 4 bases from J, leaving 19 bases between. The germline V gene encodes CDR1 MNHNY and CDR2 SVGAGI (reference sequence). The CDR3 extends over 15 amino acids. This CDR3 reads CATTPRGGINEKLFF. Written as DNA, the CDR3 is TGTGCCACCACCCCCCGCGGAGGGATTAATGAAAAACTGTTTTTT.

Many counts were recorded for this clonotype. J is TRBJ2-2 and V is TRBV5-4, with 10 bases lining up with TRBD1. Trimming cost V 3 bases and J 7 bases; bases outside gene matches: 6. The CDR3 consists of 15 residues. Germline V lookup: CDR1 SGHNT, CDR2 YYREEE (reference sequence). This CDR3 is CASSSTGGGYGELFF. For the CDR3, the DNA is TGTGCCAGCAGCTCGACAGGGGGCGGGTACGGGGAGCTGTTTTTT. Supplemented by reference TRBV5-4 and TRBJ2-2, the full variable domain reads ETGVTQSPTHLIKTRGQQVTLRCSSQSGHNTVSWYQQALGQGPQFIFQYYREEENGRGNFPPRFSGLQFPNYSSELNVNALELDDSALYLCASSSTGGGYGELFFGEGSRLTVL.

This clonotype was counted many times. The chain recombines TRBV5-6 with TRBJ2-3; possibly TRBD2 for D (6 bases). V lost 5 bases to trimming and J lost 0 bases, with 13 bases between them. Germline V lookup: CDR1 SGHDT, CDR2 YYEEEE. The CDR3 totals 15 residues. For the CDR3, the DNA is TGTGCCAGCAGTTTTCCGGGACTTAGCACAGATACGCAGTATTTT. Translation gives CASSFPGLSTDTQYF. Based on the CDR3 plus reference TRBV5-6 and TRBJ2-3, the full variable domain is DAGVTQSPTHLIKTRGQQVTLRCSPKSGHDTVSWYQQALGQGPQFIFQYYEEEERQRGNFPDRFSGHQFPNYSSELNVNALLLGDSALYLCASSFPGLSTDTQYFGPGTRLTVL.

This clonotype was observed at least ten times. This chain connects TRBV5-1 to TRBJ2-2; D not certain. The CDR3 has 12 amino acids. Trimming pared 9 bases from V and 6 bases from J, leaving 12 bases between. Germline V gene data show CDR1 as SGHRS and CDR2 as YFSETQ. CDR3 DNA sequence: TGCGCCACCGCGCCTTTGTCCGGGGAGCTGTTTTTT. Translation gives CATAPLSGELFF.

This clonotype came up many times. The rearrangement uses TRBV20-1 and TRBJ2-3; D might be TRBD1 (6 bases). Germline V gene sequence: CDR1 DFQATT, CDR2 SNEGSKA (reference sequence). V lost 5 bases and J lost 4, with 16 bases in between. The CDR3 is 14 amino acids. As DNA, the CDR3 is TGCAGTGCTCCCACAGGGTGGAGTGCAGATACGCAGTATTTT. Translating gives CSAPTGWSADTQYF.

This clonotype has a count of ten or more. The chain links TRBV18 to TRBJ2-1; D possibly corresponds to TRBD1 (5 bases). Germline V lookup: CDR1 KGHSH, CDR2 LQKENI. The length of the CDR3 is 15 residues. V lost 2 bases to trimming and J lost 2 bases, with 10 bases between them. CDR3: CASSPRAGTYNEQFF. For the CDR3, the DNA is TGTGCCAGCTCACCAAGGGCAGGGACCTACAATGAGCAGTTCTTC.

At least ten counts were recorded for this clonotype. The chain carries TRBV28 and TRBJ2-5; 9 positions agree with TRBD1. This CDR3 has 20 residues. CDR1 is MDHEN, CDR2 SYDVKM, per germline. Trimming at V came to 5 bases and at J to 12 bases, leaving 31 bases not matched to a gene. As DNA, the CDR3 is TGTGCCAGCAGTCCTACCATACACAGGGGGCTCATCCCCTCAGCGATTTCGGAGTACTTC. It encodes CASSPTIHRGLIPSAISEYF.

This clonotype came up a few times. This chain connects TRBV9 to TRBJ2-3; tentatively, D is TRBD2 (5 bases). The CDR3 sequence is 13 residues long. CDR1 is SGDLS, CDR2 YYNGEE, per germline. The germline V and J ends were trimmed by 2 bases and 5 bases, with 9 bases remaining between them. The CDR3 here is CASSVRAEDTQYF. In DNA, the CDR3 is TGTGCCAGCAGCGTGCGGGCCGAAGATACGCAGTATTTT.

This clonotype was detected ten times or more. The genes are TRBV7-7 and TRBJ2-1, with 7 positions matching TRBD2. V dropped 3 bases and J dropped 2; count of bases not matched to a gene: 1. The CDR3 sequence is 14 residues long. Germline CDR1 and CDR2: SSHAT and FNYEAQ (reference sequence). DNA for the CDR3: TGTGCCAGCAGCTTCAGCGGGGCCTACAATGAGCAGTTCTTC. It is translated as CASSFSGAYNEQFF.

There are many counts of this clonotype. The V and J genes are TRBV2 and TRBJ2-3; TRBD1 aligns across 9 bases. V lost 7 bases to trimming and J lost 3 bases; unmatched junction nucleotides: 8. There are 15 residues in the CDR3. The germline CDR1 and CDR2 sequences are SNHLY and FYNNEI. Here the CDR3 reads CASTIQGAWTDTQYF. CDR3 nucleotides: TGTGCCAGCACGATACAGGGGGCGTGGACAGATACGCAGTATTTT. Filled out from reference TRBV2 and TRBJ2-3, the complete variable domain reads EPEVTQTPSHQVTQMGQEVILRCVPISNHLYFYWYRQILGQKVEFLVSFYNNEISEKSEIFDDQFSVERPDGSNFTLKIRSTKLEDSAMYFCASTIQGAWTDTQYFGPGTRLTVL.